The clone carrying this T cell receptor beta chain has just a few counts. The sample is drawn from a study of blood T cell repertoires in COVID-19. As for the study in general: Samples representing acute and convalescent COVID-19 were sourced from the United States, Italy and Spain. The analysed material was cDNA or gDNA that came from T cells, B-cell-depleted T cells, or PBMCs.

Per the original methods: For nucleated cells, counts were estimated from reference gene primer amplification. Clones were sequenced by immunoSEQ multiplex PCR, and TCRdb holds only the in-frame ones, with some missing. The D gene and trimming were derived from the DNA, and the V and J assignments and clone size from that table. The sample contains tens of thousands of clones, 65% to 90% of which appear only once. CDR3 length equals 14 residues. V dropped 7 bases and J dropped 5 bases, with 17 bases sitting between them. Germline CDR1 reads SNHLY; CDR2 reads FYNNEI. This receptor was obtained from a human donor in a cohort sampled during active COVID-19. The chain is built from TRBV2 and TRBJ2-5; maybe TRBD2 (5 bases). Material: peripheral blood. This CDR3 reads CASTGLGSAETQYF. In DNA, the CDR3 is TGTGCCAGCACTGGTCTTGGGAGCGCGGAGACCCAGTACTTC.